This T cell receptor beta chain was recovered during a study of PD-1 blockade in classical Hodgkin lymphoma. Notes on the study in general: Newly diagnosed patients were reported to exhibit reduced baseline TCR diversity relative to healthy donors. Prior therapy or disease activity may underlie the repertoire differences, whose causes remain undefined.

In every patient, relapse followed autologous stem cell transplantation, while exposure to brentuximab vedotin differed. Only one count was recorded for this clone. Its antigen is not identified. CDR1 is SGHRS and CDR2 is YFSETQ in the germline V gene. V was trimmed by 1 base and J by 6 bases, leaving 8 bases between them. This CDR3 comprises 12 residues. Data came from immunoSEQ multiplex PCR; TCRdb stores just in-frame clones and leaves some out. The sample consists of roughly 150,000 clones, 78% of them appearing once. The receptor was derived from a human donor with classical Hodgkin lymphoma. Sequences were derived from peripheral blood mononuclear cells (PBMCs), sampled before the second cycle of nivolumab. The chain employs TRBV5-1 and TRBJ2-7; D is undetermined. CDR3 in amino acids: CASSLKGSEQYF. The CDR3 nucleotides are TGCGCCAGCAGCTTGAAGGGATCCGAGCAGTACTTC.